This T cell receptor beta chain was observed in a study of T cells in Graves' hyperthyroidism and ophthalmopathy. Notes on the study in general: Most clonotypes that expanded in the thyroid above 0.001 also showed up in blood. The model identified upcoming ophthalmopathy a median roughly 6 months ahead of onset.

First hyperthyroidism diagnosis is when the blood sample was obtained, before any ophthalmopathy symptoms. Fresh peripheral blood, 7.5 to 10 ml, yielded the PBMCs. Ten or more counts support this clonotype. The antigen is not known. The TCR beta CDR3 regions underwent amplification using RNA transcripts as the source. An initial round of RT-PCR targeting the TCR CDR3 relied on the HTBI primer set. TCRdb re-called the multiplex PCR reads with MiXCR, one entry per CDR3 protein. The sample shows roughly 400,000 distinct CDR3 sequences, more than 15% of them seen only once. The receptor's source is a woman aged 18-29 years with Graves' hyperthyroidism that later progressed to Graves' ophthalmopathy. The material sequenced was blood.

Here the CDR3 DNA reads TGCAGTGCTTCCTGGACAGTTAGCAATCAGCCCCAGCATTTT. This gives the protein CSASWTVSNQPQHF. The chain links TRBV20-1 to TRBJ1-5; tentative D call: TRBD1 (6 bases). With 5 bases removed from V and 0 bases from J, the gap between germline ends came to 11 bases. The CDR3 covers 14 residues. The V gene's germline CDR1 is DFQATT and CDR2 SNEGSKA (reference sequence).